Listed here are 17 T cell receptor beta chains from one sample, sequenced in a study of T cell responses to AZD1222 COVID-19 vaccine (dated by TCRdb to about 2021). Library preparation used the immunoSEQ multiplex PCR assay. TCRdb took this table from immuneACCESS and kept in-frame rearrangements with V and J called. Such tables lack part of the clones; where checked against another copy, unresolved V genes explain under half of the gap, and the rest is unexplained. A total of approximately 110,000 clones appear in this sample, approximately 96% of them only once. The ten largest clones take up roughly 2% of the sample. What this sample's time point label stands for: baseline before first vaccination. The sequenced sample was peripheral blood, obtained on day 0 of AZD1222 vaccination. The receptors come from an adult in good health.

CDR3 protein: CASSQVRISGANVLTF. The CDR3, as DNA: TGTGCCAGCAGCCAAGTGCGGATCTCTGGGGCCAACGTCCTGACTTTC. The chain joins TRBV3-1 (or the pseudogene TRBV3-2) to TRBJ2-6; no clear D. The V and J ends lost 1 base and 0 bases respectively, with 7 bases between them. Germline V gene lookup returns CDR1 LGHDT and CDR2 YNNKEL (reference sequence). The CDR3 is 16 residues long.

The chain is built from TRBV6-1 and TRBJ1-2, with 8 bases lining up with TRBD1. J gave up 5 bases and V 1 base, and 12 bases lay outside the gene matches. This CDR3 spans 17 amino acids. Germline V gene sequence: CDR1 MNHNS, CDR2 SASEGT. Written as DNA, the CDR3 is TGTGCCAGCAGTGAAGTTGCAGGGGGCGCTTTTTGGTATGGCTACACCTTC. This gives the protein CASSEVAGGAFWYGYTF.

The chain recombines TRBV5-1 with TRBJ1-5, with D possibly being TRBD1 (5 bases). Germline CDR1 is SGHRS and CDR2 is YFSETQ. The CDR3 is made up of 15 amino acids. The V end was cut by 0 bases, the J end by 3 bases, with 10 bases between. The CDR3 region has the DNA TGCGCCAGCAGCTTGGGGGACGGAATCAATCAGCCCCAGCATTTT. This sequence encodes CASSLGDGINQPQHF.

The chain uses TRBV5-5 and TRBJ2-3, with a tentative D call TRBD1 (6 bases). The CDR3 has 16 amino acids. Germline loops: CDR1 SGHKS, CDR2 YYEKEE (reference sequence). V gave up 7 bases and J gave up 4 bases, with 22 bases separating them. For the CDR3, the DNA is TGTGCCAGCCCCCCGAGACTCACCAGGGGCGCAGATACGCAGTATTTT. Translating gives CASPPRLTRGADTQYF.

The chain's CDR3 is CASSASGEQYF. DNA of the CDR3: TGTGCCAGTAGTGCGTCGGGCGAGCAGTACTTC. The chain combines TRBV19 with TRBJ2-7; unclear D gene. The CDR3 is 11 amino acids. Germline assignment: CDR1 LNHDA and CDR2 SQIVND (reference sequence). The V end was cut by 5 bases, the J end by 6 bases, with 8 bases between.

This clone has just one count. This sequence joins TRBV5-8 and TRBJ1-5; 9 bases fit TRBD1. This CDR3 region has 16 residues. The germline CDR1 and CDR2 sequences are SGHTS and YDEGEE. V was clipped by 6 bases and J by 5 bases; unmatched bases: 12. The CDR3 loop reads CASTPGQGTYYQPQHF. As DNA, the CDR3 is TGTGCCAGCACCCCGGGACAGGGTACCTATTATCAGCCCCAGCATTTT. The full variable domain, completed using reference TRBV5-8 and TRBJ1-5, is EAGVTQSPTHLIKTRGQQATLRCSPISGHTSVYWYQQALGLGLQFLLWYDEGEERNRGNFPPRFSGRQFPNYSSELNVNALELEDSALYLCASTPGQGTYYQPQHFGDGTRLSIL.

The gene calls are TRBV4-1 and TRBJ2-7; 8 positions agree with TRBD2. Trimming cost V 4 bases and J 6 bases; bases outside gene matches: 17. The CDR3 covers 17 residues. In germline, CDR1 is MGHRA, CDR2 YSYEKL. The CDR3 is CASSLNRGASGLVEQYF. The CDR3 nucleotides read TGCGCCAGCAGCCTGAACCGAGGGGCTAGCGGGCTTGTCGAGCAGTACTTC.

The gene calls are TRBV19 and TRBJ1-5, with D possibly TRBD1 on 5 matching bases. Trimming cost V 5 bases and J 2 bases, with 16 bases left between them. Germline CDR1 LNHDA, CDR2 SQIVND (reference sequence). This CDR3 is built from 16 residues. The CDR3 DNA reads TGTGCCAGTAGTCTAACCCCGGGACCGCGCAATCAGCCCCAGCATTTT. Protein: CASSLTPGPRNQPQHF.

The chain is built from TRBV3-1 (or the pseudogene TRBV3-2) and TRBJ1-2; the match to TRBD1 covers 7 bases. Trimming cost V 0 bases and J 7 bases; bases outside gene matches: 11. This CDR3 is 16 amino acids long. The germline CDR1 and CDR2 sequences are LGHDT and YNNKEL (reference sequence). The CDR3 here is CASSQDGVEGAIGYTF. CDR3 DNA: TGTGCCAGCAGCCAAGATGGGGTGGAGGGGGCGATTGGCTACACCTTC.

This clone was seen once. V and J are TRBV28 and TRBJ2-5; D tentatively reads TRBD1 or TRBD2 (5 bases each). V lost 6 bases and J lost 2, with 22 bases in between. Germline CDR1 is MDHEN and CDR2 is SYDVKM. The CDR3 has 17 amino acids. Written as DNA, the CDR3 is TGTGCCAGCAGCAAAGGGCGGGCAGGGAGCTTACAAGAGACCCAGTACTTC. Protein: CASSKGRAGSLQETQYF.

This sequence joins TRBV28 and TRBJ1-1; 9 nucleotides match TRBD1. CDR1 MDHEN and CDR2 SYDVKM come from the germline V gene. This CDR3 is 15 amino acids long. J gave up 1 base and V 8 bases, and 8 bases lay outside the gene matches. CDR3 bases: TGTGCCAGCGCGGGGGACAGGGTCTCGAACACTGAAGCTTTCTTT. It codes for CASAGDRVSNTEAFF.

The rearrangement uses TRBV7-2 and TRBJ1-2, with 11 nucleotides matching TRBD1. V lost 5 bases and J lost 2; bases outside the gene matches: 7. This CDR3 spans 16 amino acids. The germline V gene encodes CDR1 SGHTA and CDR2 FQGNSA. The CDR3 nucleotides are TGTGCCAGCAGCACACAAGGGACAGGGGGGAACTATGGCTACACCTTC. Amino acids: CASSTQGTGGNYGYTF.

V usage is TRBV7-3 and J usage is TRBJ1-4; D gene ambiguous. Germline CDR1 and CDR2: SGHTA and FQGTGA. The V end lost 5 bases, the J end lost 0 bases, and 10 bases lay between the germline ends. The CDR3 loop spans 15 amino acids. In DNA form, the CDR3 reads TGTGCCAGCAGCCCAAGCCCAGCAACTAATGAAAAACTGTTTTTT. It is translated as CASSPSPATNEKLFF. Variable domain in full (rest from reference TRBV7-3 and TRBJ1-4): GAGVSQTPSNKVTEKGKYVELRCDPISGHTALYWYRQSLGQGPEFLIYFQGTGAADDSGLPNDRFFAVRPEGSVSTLKIQRTERGDSAVYLCASSPSPATNEKLFFGSGTQLSVL.

The chain has TRBV4-1 and TRBJ2-1; 10 positions match TRBD2. Germline-derived CDR1 and CDR2 are MGHRA and YSYEKL. The length of the CDR3 is 17 residues. V gave up 0 bases and J gave up 3 bases; unmatched junction bases: 5. The CDR3 DNA reads as TGCGCCAGCAGCCAAGATGTGGCTAGCGGGAGCTACAATGAGCAGTTCTTC. It is translated as CASSQDVASGSYNEQFF.

The chain carries TRBV28 and TRBJ2-7, with D perhaps matching TRBD1 (6 bases). Per germline, CDR1 MDHEN and CDR2 SYDVKM. The germline V and J ends were trimmed by 3 bases and 2 bases, with 14 bases remaining between them. The CDR3 sequence is 15 residues long. CDR3 coding DNA: TGTGCCAGCAGTTTTCGAGGACAGAAAGCCTACGAGCAGTACTTC. This sequence encodes CASSFRGQKAYEQYF.

The chain carries TRBV15 and TRBJ2-7, with a possible D match to TRBD2 (7 bases). The germline V and J ends were trimmed by 1 base and 3 bases, with 16 bases remaining between them. The CDR3 contains 16 residues. Germline V gives CDR1 LNHNV, CDR2 YYDKDF (reference sequence). The DNA of the CDR3 is TGTGCCACCAGCAGAGGGTTTGGGGGGGCGTTCTACGAGCAGTACTTC. Its translation is CATSRGFGGAFYEQYF.

V gene TRBV5-6 combines with J gene TRBJ1-1; TRBD1 matches 10 bases. V shed 2 bases and J 0 bases; nucleotides not matched to a gene: 4. There are 16 residues in the CDR3. Germline values: CDR1 SGHDT, CDR2 YYEEEE. The CDR3: CASSLDRGRVNTEAFF. In DNA form, the CDR3 reads TGTGCCAGCAGCTTAGACAGGGGGCGCGTGAACACTGAAGCTTTCTTT. Combining the CDR3 with reference TRBV5-6 and TRBJ1-1 gives the whole variable domain DAGVTQSPTHLIKTRGQQVTLRCSPKSGHDTVSWYQQALGQGPQFIFQYYEEEERQRGNFPDRFSGHQFPNYSSELNVNALLLGDSALYLCASSLDRGRVNTEAFFGQGTRLTVV.